This TCR beta chain was documented in a study of human T cells and chemical hapten exposure. Study in general: Variation in per-sample TCR yields came mainly from small pooled library volume differences. Study observations and caveats: After DPC sensitization, TCRs above 1 in 1000 frequency showed no change.

Whole blood that had not been fractionated was the source of extracted total RNA. For this clonotype: Its antigen is unidentified.

Individual cDNA molecules (in the library) carried attached unique molecular identifiers. As handled by the study authors: Counts of TCRs in each sample centred on a median of 95,638 and extended from around 24,000 to 710,000. MiXCR, run by TCRdb on the 5' RACE reads, gives a single entry per CDR3 protein. The V and J calls and clone size are TCRdb's, not the authors'. The table records 75,000 or so distinct CDR3 sequences, around a sixth of them present only once. The source is a female donor in good health.

In DNA, the CDR3 is TGCGCCAGCAGCCCACCCTATTTGACAGATGAAGGGTTGAACACTGAAGCTTTCTTT. This encodes CASSPPYLTDEGLNTEAFF. The chain carries TRBV5-1 and TRBJ1-1; perhaps TRBD1 as D (5 bases). Germline-derived CDR1 and CDR2 are SGHRS and YFSETQ. The CDR3 is made up of 19 amino acids. V lost 4 bases, J lost 0 bases, and 25 bases lay in between.